This record looks at one T cell receptor beta chain sequence and its context. Expressed TCRB transcripts were sequenced, since all the RNA that had been isolated was reverse transcribed. The protocol was immunoSEQ multiplex PCR, while the TCRdb copy is restricted to in-frame clones and leaves out a portion. The table has hundreds of thousands of clones, around 15% seen once. This CDR3 has 16 residues. The V and J ends lost 3 bases and 3 bases, in that order; junction bases with no gene match: 8. Germline loops: CDR1 SGHRS, CDR2 YFSETQ. This specimen comes from a study of beta chain features in type 1 diabetes.

V and J are TRBV5-1 and TRBJ2-3; 9 bases are a match to TRBD2. The specimen was naive CD4+ T cells from blood. The clonotype originates from a young man in good health. The CDR3 region has the DNA TGCGCCAGCAGCTCGTTAGCGGGAGAGAAGACAGATACGCAGTATTTT. Translated: CASSSLAGEKTDTQYF.